Below, 28 T cell receptor beta chains from the same sample are listed, as sequenced in a study of blood T cell repertoires in COVID-19. The repertoire was sequenced with immunoSEQ multiplex PCR; TCRdb's copy has only in-frame clones and lacks some. The sample lists tens of thousands of clones, 91% occurring once. The sequenced sample consisted of peripheral blood. The receptors shown here come from a human donor with active COVID-19. The donor label of this sample is uncertain.

The chain couples TRBV29-1 to TRBJ2-1, with a weak D call TRBD2 (7 bases). The V and J ends lost 8 bases and 6 bases respectively, with 20 bases between them. Looked up from germline, CDR1 is SQVTM and CDR2 is ANQGSEA. The CDR3 is 14 residues long. The CDR3 loop reads CSPTFGGPSNEQFF. For the CDR3, the DNA is TGCAGCCCTACCTTCGGGGGGCCCAGCAATGAGCAGTTCTTC.

The V and J genes are TRBV10-2 and TRBJ2-2; tentatively, D is TRBD1 (6 bases). The CDR3 contains 18 residues. Between the trimmed V and J ends, which lost 0 bases and 3 bases, there was a span of 17 bases. Per germline, CDR1 WSHSY and CDR2 SAAADI. CDR3 sequence: CASSESTTTGFDTGELFF. The CDR3 DNA sequence: TGCGCCAGCAGTGAGTCGACTACTACAGGGTTCGACACCGGGGAGCTGTTTTTT.

The chain combines TRBV27 with TRBJ2-1; TRBD2 agrees at 10 bases. The CDR3 consists of 16 residues. Germline V gene lookup returns CDR1 MNHEY and CDR2 SMNVEV (reference sequence). J lost 6 bases, V lost 5 bases, and 10 bases had no gene match. CDR3 nucleotide sequence: TGTGCCAGCAGTCCACCCACTAGCGGGGCAGCCAATGAGCAGTTCTTC. This gives the protein CASSPPTSGAANEQFF.

The rearrangement uses TRBV15 and TRBJ1-6; no firm D call. The CDR3 consists of 15 residues. Per germline, CDR1 LNHNV and CDR2 YYDKDF (reference sequence). Trimming removed 0 bases at V and 13 bases at J, with 16 bases between. The CDR3 DNA is TGTGCCACCAGCAGAGATGCGGTTTCCAATCGGCCCCTCCACTTT. It encodes CATSRDAVSNRPLHF.

The chain recombines TRBV7-6 with TRBJ2-7; D is ambiguous. This CDR3 comprises 13 residues. The germline V gene has CDR1 SGHVS and CDR2 FNYEAQ. V lost 5 bases, J lost 0 bases, and 8 bases lay in between. CDR3 sequence: CASSPLSSYEQYF. As DNA, the CDR3 is TGTGCCAGCAGCCCCCTCAGCTCCTACGAGCAGTACTTC.

CDR3 residues: CASSLPGLGVGELFF. CDR3 coding DNA: TGTGCCAGCAGTTTACCCGGACTCGGGGTAGGGGAGCTGTTTTTT. The J gene is TRBJ2-2, the V gene TRBV27; D possibly corresponds to TRBD2 (5 bases). The CDR3 consists of 15 residues. Germline loops: CDR1 MNHEY, CDR2 SMNVEV (reference sequence). The ends were cut back, 2 bases at V and 8 bases at J, with 15 bases in the middle.

The chain joins TRBV28 to TRBJ2-5, with D unclear. Trimming stripped 2 bases from V and 5 bases from J, with 9 bases between. Germline V gene lookup returns CDR1 MDHEN and CDR2 SYDVKM. This CDR3 spans 13 amino acids. CDR3 protein: CASSLNSRETQYF. The CDR3 DNA sequence: TGTGCCAGCAGTTTAAACAGCCGGGAGACCCAGTACTTC.

The V and J genes are TRBV6-4 and TRBJ2-3; 12 bases fit TRBD2. The CDR3 consists of 16 residues. The V gene end was trimmed by 3 bases and the J gene end by 3 bases; junction bases not matched to a gene: 4. The V gene's germline CDR1 is MRHNA and CDR2 SNTAGT. The CDR3 sequence: CASSETSGGGTDTQYF. Here the CDR3 DNA reads TGTGCCAGCAGTGAGACTAGCGGGGGAGGAACAGATACGCAGTATTTT.

The gene calls are TRBV4-1 and TRBJ1-3, with a possible D match to TRBD1 (6 bases). This CDR3 has 15 residues. Trimming took off 1 base at V and 4 bases at J, with 11 bases between the two ends. CDR1 is MGHRA, CDR2 YSYEKL, per germline. The CDR3, as DNA: TGCGCCAGCAGCCAAGTGGGGGCTCCGGGAAACACCATATATTTT. The encoded protein is CASSQVGAPGNTIYF.

The chain has TRBV11-3 and TRBJ2-7; no firm D call. Germline V CDR1 and CDR2: SGHNT, YENEEA. The CDR3 sequence is 13 residues long. With 4 bases removed from V and 7 bases from J, the gap between germline ends came to 14 bases. CDR3 nucleotide sequence: TGTGCCAGCAGCTCCGGGTCCCTGAAGGAGCAGTACTTC. Translating it yields CASSSGSLKEQYF.

This sequence joins TRBV11-2 and TRBJ2-3; 8 nucleotides match TRBD2. The CDR3 runs 16 residues. The ends lost 1 base at V and 1 base at J; junction bases unmatched: 4. Germline V gene sequence: CDR1 SGHAT, CDR2 FQNNGV. CDR3: CASSLGLRGGTDTQYF. CDR3 coding DNA: TGTGCCAGCAGCTTAGGGCTGCGGGGGGGCACAGATACGCAGTATTTT.

The V gene is TRBV7-2, the J gene TRBJ2-7; no clear D gene. Germline V gene lookup returns CDR1 SGHTA and CDR2 FQGNSA. The ends were cut back, 1 base at V and 4 bases at J, with 5 bases in the middle. The CDR3 has 12 amino acids. In nucleotides, the CDR3 is TGTGCCAGCAGCTTAGTCGGGTACGAGCAGTACTTC. Translating it yields CASSLVGYEQYF.

This clone was counted between two and nine times. This sequence joins TRBV6-2 or TRBV6-3 and TRBJ1-5; maybe TRBD1 (5 bases). Deletions cut 6 bases from V and 5 bases from J, with 20 bases between. This CDR3 is 16 amino acids long. Germline lookup yields CDR1 MNHEY and CDR2 SVGEGT. This CDR3 reads CASSLPPAGKHQPQHF. CDR3 DNA sequence: TGTGCCAGCAGCCTACCCCCGGCAGGGAAGCATCAGCCCCAGCATTTT.

The chain couples TRBV6-1 to TRBJ2-5, with 12 nucleotides matching TRBD2. CDR1 MNHNS and CDR2 SASEGT come from the germline V gene. This CDR3 contains 17 residues. Unmatched junction bases numbered 8, after V lost 4 bases and J lost 2 bases. CDR3 amino acids: CASSGDLLAGGQETQYF. CDR3 sequence (DNA): TGTGCCAGCAGTGGGGATCTACTAGCGGGGGGTCAAGAGACCCAGTACTTC.

This chain uses TRBV19 with TRBJ2-3, with 9 bases fitting TRBD2. The CDR3 sequence is 14 residues long. V dropped 5 bases and J dropped 6; count of bases not matched to a gene: 6. Germline V gene data show CDR1 as LNHDA and CDR2 as SQIVND (reference sequence). This chain's CDR3 is CASSPLAGSDTQYF. DNA of the CDR3: TGTGCCAGTAGTCCTCTAGCGGGGTCTGATACGCAGTATTTT.

The chain's CDR3 is CASSSLAGELFF. Here the CDR3 DNA reads TGTGCCAGCAGCTCTTTAGCCGGGGAGCTGTTTTTT. V is TRBV7-2 and J is TRBJ2-2; D uncertain. The CDR3 is made up of 12 amino acids. The V end was cut by 4 bases, the J end by 6 bases, with 6 bases between. Looked up from germline, CDR1 is SGHTA and CDR2 is FQGNSA.

V gene TRBV7-9 combines with J gene TRBJ2-7; D is possibly TRBD1 (5 bases). Looked up from germline, CDR1 is SEHNR and CDR2 is FQNEAQ (reference sequence). Trimming took off 5 bases at V and 4 bases at J, with 15 bases between the two ends. The CDR3 is 14 amino acids. The DNA of the CDR3 is TGTGCCAGCAGCCCGACAGAGTCGCCTTACGAGCAGTACTTC. Translation: CASSPTESPYEQYF.

The chain employs TRBV10-3 and TRBJ2-1; D is perhaps TRBD1 (5 bases). Germline V lookup: CDR1 ENHRY, CDR2 SYGVKD. The V gene lost 10 bases and the J gene lost 0 bases, with 13 bases spanning the gap. The length of the CDR3 is 14 residues. DNA of the CDR3: TGTGCCACAATTATGACAGTCTCCTACAATGAGCAGTTCTTC. Protein product: CATIMTVSYNEQFF.

J is TRBJ1-2 and V is TRBV7-9; weak D call: TRBD1 (5 bases). With 1 base removed from V and 7 bases from J, the gap between germline ends came to 7 bases. CDR1 and CDR2 from the germline V gene are SEHNR and FQNEAQ (reference sequence). The CDR3 extends over 12 amino acids. The CDR3 loop is CASSLDRSGYTF. Here the CDR3 DNA reads TGTGCCAGCAGCTTAGACAGGTCTGGCTACACCTTC.

The rearrangement uses TRBV2 and TRBJ1-4; 9 nucleotides align to TRBD1. This CDR3 contains 13 residues. Germline loops: CDR1 SNHLY, CDR2 FYNNEI. V shed 6 bases and J 7 bases; nucleotides not matched to a gene: 3. The CDR3 region is CASRQGAGEKLFF. CDR3 nucleotides: TGTGCCAGCAGACAGGGGGCTGGTGAAAAACTGTTTTTT.

The rearrangement joins TRBV6-5 to TRBJ1-1, with D possibly being TRBD1 (6 bases). Germline V gene sequence: CDR1 MNHEY, CDR2 SVGAGI. The length of the CDR3 is 11 residues. Deletions cut 7 bases from V and 10 bases from J, with 13 bases between. This CDR3 is CASNQQGGAFF. CDR3 nucleotides: TGTGCCAGCAATCAACAGGGTGGAGCTTTCTTT.

The CDR3 loop reads CASSQESQGQFF. Here the CDR3 DNA reads TGTGCCAGCAGCCAAGAATCCCAGGGGCAGTTCTTC. The V call is TRBV14, the J call TRBJ2-1, with TRBD1 as a possible D gene (5 bases). CDR3 length: 12 amino acids. Germline CDR1 reads SGHDN; CDR2 reads FVKESK. V was pared by 0 bases and J by 12 bases, with 9 bases between. The complete variable domain, with remaining parts taken from reference TRBV14 and TRBJ2-1, reads EAGVTQFPSHSVIEKGQTVTLRCDPISGHDNLYWYRRVMGKEIKFLLHFVKESKQDESGMPNNRFLAERTGGTYSTLKVQPAELEDSGVYFCASSQESQGQFFGPGTRLTVL.

The V and J genes are TRBV6-5 and TRBJ2-7; 8 nucleotides align to TRBD1. V shed 6 bases and J 6 bases; nucleotides not matched to a gene: 7. The length of the CDR3 is 13 residues. Germline V gene data show CDR1 as MNHEY and CDR2 as SVGAGI. CDR3 sequence: CASRTRTGFEQYF. The CDR3 coding sequence is TGTGCCAGCAGAACCAGGACAGGGTTCGAGCAGTACTTC.

The chain carries TRBV19 and TRBJ2-2, with 7 bases lining up with TRBD1. V was pared by 5 bases and J by 0 bases, with 6 bases of the junction left unmatched. Germline CDR1 reads LNHDA; CDR2 reads SQIVND (reference sequence). The CDR3 length is 16 residues. The CDR3 region is CASSFGTVANTGELFF. The CDR3 coding sequence is TGTGCCAGTAGTTTTGGGACAGTAGCGAACACCGGGGAGCTGTTTTTT. Combining the CDR3 with reference TRBV19 and TRBJ2-2 gives the whole variable domain DGGITQSPKYLFRKEGQNVTLSCEQNLNHDAMYWYRQDPGQGLRLIYYSQIVNDFQKGDIAEGYSVSREKKESFPLTVTSAQKNPTAFYLCASSFGTVANTGELFFGEGSRLTVL.

The V and J genes are TRBV14 and TRBJ2-5, with 7 bases matching TRBD2. There are 17 residues in the CDR3. Germline V gene lookup returns CDR1 SGHDN and CDR2 FVKESK. V was clipped by 4 bases and J by 3 bases; unmatched bases: 14. In nucleotides, the CDR3 is TGTGCCAGCAGCCCGGCGATGTGGGAGGGAGTTAAAGAGACCCAGTACTTC. Its protein is CASSPAMWEGVKETQYF.

DNA of the CDR3: TGTGCCAGTAGTATCCAGGGAGGGTCTGGGGCCAACGTCCTGACTTTC. It specifies CASSIQGGSGANVLTF. The chain recombines TRBV19 with TRBJ2-6; 7 nucleotides agree with TRBD2. V shed 3 bases, J shed 1 base, and the junction held 3 bases outside the gene matches. The germline V gene encodes CDR1 LNHDA and CDR2 SQIVND (reference sequence). The CDR3 has 16 amino acids. The whole variable domain, remainder taken from reference TRBV19 and TRBJ2-6, is DGGITQSPKYLFRKEGQNVTLSCEQNLNHDAMYWYRQDPGQGLRLIYYSQIVNDFQKGDIAEGYSVSREKKESFPLTVTSAQKNPTAFYLCASSIQGGSGANVLTFGAGSRLTVL.

The chain recombines TRBV9 with TRBJ2-7; the match to TRBD1 covers 7 bases. The CDR3 loop spans 13 amino acids. Germline-derived CDR1 and CDR2 are SGDLS and YYNGEE. The junction had 5 bases not matched to a gene; V was cut back by 3 bases and J by 5 bases. In DNA form, the CDR3 reads TGTGCCAGCAGCGCGACAGGGAAGCACGAGCAGTACTTC. Residues: CASSATGKHEQYF.

The gene calls are TRBV6-1 and TRBJ1-6; weak D call: TRBD1 (5 bases). From germline, CDR1 is MNHNS and CDR2 SASEGT. This CDR3 has 17 amino acids. V was trimmed by 4 bases and J by 8 bases, leaving 21 bases between them. DNA of the CDR3: TGTGCCAGCAGTGCACCCGGGGGGGGACTTATGGATTCACCCCTCCACTTT. Amino acids: CASSAPGGGLMDSPLHF.